This T cell receptor (beta chain) derives from a study of blood T cell repertoires in COVID-19. This CDR3 spans 14 amino acids. Germline lookup yields CDR1 SGHTA and CDR2 FQGTGA. V was shortened by 0 bases and J by 8 bases, with 13 bases between the two germline ends. Sequencing used immunoSEQ multiplex PCR; TCRdb keeps in-frame clones, though not all of them. This sample has 350,000 or so clones, with 70% to 90% found just once. The V call is TRBV7-3, the J call TRBJ1-2; D perhaps matches TRBD1 (6 bases). The TCR comes from a woman aged 40 to 50 with acute COVID-19. The sequenced material came from PBMCs or T cells enriched from blood (not recorded which). The CDR3 coding sequence is TGTGCCAGCAGCTTAACCGACAGGAGTGGAGGCTACACCTTC. Its protein product is CASSLTDRSGGYTF.